This T cell receptor (beta chain) was retrieved from a study of T cell repertoires in cytomegalovirus infection. Study-level findings and limits: What dominated the ex vivo response were HLA-C-restricted CMV-specific TCR beta clonotypes.

TCRdb re-called the reads through MiXCR, storing one row per CDR3 protein. The sample contains approximately 390,000 distinct CDR3 sequences, about 35% of which appear only once. Concerning this clonotype: Its antigen is not identified.

The V gene's germline CDR1 is MNHEY and CDR2 SVGEGT. CDR3 size: 14 residues. The V and J ends lost 1 base and 1 base respectively, with 5 bases between them. The sequence came from a human donor in good health (CMV status not recorded). Some clones in this sample may be carry-over from other donors' samples. The genes are TRBV6-2 or TRBV6-3 and TRBJ2-1; unclear D gene. This specimen consisted of cultured PBMCs, obtained from culture after CMV antigen stimulation. CDR3: CASSYYPSYNEQFF. For the CDR3, the DNA is TGTGCCAGCAGTTACTACCCTTCCTACAATGAGCAGTTCTTC.